These 26 T cell receptor beta chains originate from one sample sequenced in a study of shared clonotypes between healthy human individuals. Sequencing used immunoSEQ multiplex PCR; TCRdb keeps in-frame clones, though not all of them. Counted here are roughly 2.5 million clones, over 85% occurring once; the ten biggest clones make up over 0.12%. The specimen sequenced was naive CD4+ T cells sorted from blood. The subset: CD45RA+ positively selected. These TCRs come from a young man in good health.

The chain couples TRBV29-1 to TRBJ2-7, with D possibly called TRBD1 or TRBD2 (5 bases each). V lost 3 bases to trimming and J lost 3 bases, with 15 bases between them. Germline CDR1 and CDR2: SQVTM and ANQGSEA. The CDR3 is 14 residues long. CDR3 loop: CSVERGAEGYEQYF. The CDR3 DNA follows: TGCAGCGTTGAGAGAGGGGCCGAGGGCTACGAGCAGTACTTC.

The chain carries TRBV30 and TRBJ1-1; the D is unclear. The CDR3 loop spans 19 amino acids. The V gene lost 5 bases and the J gene lost 0 bases, with 28 bases spanning the gap. The germline CDR1 and CDR2 sequences are GTSNPN and SVGIG (reference sequence). CDR3 residues: CAWLISLTPSAGLNTEAFF. The CDR3 DNA reads TGTGCCTGGCTCATCTCCTTGACCCCCTCGGCAGGACTGAACACTGAAGCTTTCTTT.

The chain employs TRBV13 and TRBJ2-7, with D possibly matching TRBD1 (5 bases). The CDR3 contains 13 residues. Germline-derived CDR1 and CDR2 are PRHDT and FYEKMQ (reference sequence). The ends were cut back, 4 bases at V and 2 bases at J, with 9 bases in the middle. CDR3 DNA: TGTGCCAGCAGCTACAGGAGCACCTACGAGCAGTACTTC. It yields the protein CASSYRSTYEQYF.

The V gene is TRBV15, the J gene TRBJ1-5; D remains ambiguous. The CDR3 is 14 residues long. Germline CDR1 reads LNHNV; CDR2 reads YYDKDF (reference sequence). V lost 1 base and J 3 bases, leaving 7 bases between the germline ends. The CDR3 region is CATSRGGNNQPQHF. The CDR3 nucleotides are TGTGCCACCAGCAGAGGGGGTAACAATCAGCCCCAGCATTTT.

The J gene is TRBJ2-7, the V gene TRBV4-1, with D perhaps matching TRBD1 (6 bases). Germline V gene data show CDR1 as MGHRA and CDR2 as YSYEKL. The CDR3 totals 18 residues. The ends were cut back, 4 bases at V and 3 bases at J, with 25 bases in the middle. This CDR3 reads CASSLPSGDLIRNYEQYF. CDR3 coding DNA: TGCGCCAGCAGCCTTCCATCAGGGGATCTGATAAGGAACTACGAGCAGTACTTC.

The chain recombines TRBV6-5 with TRBJ1-1; TRBD1 matches at 7 bases. The junction had 4 bases not matched to a gene; V was cut back by 6 bases and J by 0 bases. This CDR3 contains 14 residues. Per germline, CDR1 MNHEY and CDR2 SVGAGI. CDR3 amino acids: CASRSGQVNTEAFF. The DNA of the CDR3 is TGTGCCAGCAGGAGCGGACAGGTGAACACTGAAGCTTTCTTT.

This clone came up once. The chain is built from TRBV6-5 and TRBJ2-1; a possible D gene is TRBD2 (6 bases). The CDR3 sequence is 12 residues long. V was pared by 8 bases and J by 5 bases, with 10 bases between. CDR1 is MNHEY, CDR2 SVGAGI, per germline. In DNA, the CDR3 is TGTGCCAGCGGGCTAGCGCACAATGAGCAGTTCTTC. Translating gives CASGLAHNEQFF.

The rearrangement uses TRBV5-4 and TRBJ2-1; 13 bases fit TRBD2. The germline gives CDR1 SGHNT, CDR2 YYREEE (reference sequence). The CDR3 length is 16 residues. V lost 4 bases and J lost 5; bases outside the gene matches: 6. This chain's CDR3 is CASSPAGLAGNNEQFF. CDR3 nucleotides: TGTGCCAGCAGCCCAGCGGGACTAGCGGGGAACAATGAGCAGTTCTTC. The variable domain in full, with the rest retrieved from reference TRBV5-4 and TRBJ2-1, is ETGVTQSPTHLIKTRGQQVTLRCSSQSGHNTVSWYQQALGQGPQFIFQYYREEENGRGNFPPRFSGLQFPNYSSELNVNALELDDSALYLCASSPAGLAGNNEQFFGPGTRLTVL.

The chain couples TRBV19 to TRBJ2-7; TRBD1 aligns across 9 bases. This CDR3 contains 15 residues. Trimming removed 9 bases from V and 7 bases from J; junction bases left unmatched: 16. In germline, CDR1 is LNHDA, CDR2 SQIVND (reference sequence). The DNA of the CDR3 is TGTGCCAGCAATGGACAGGGGACAGGCACGGGGGAGCAGTACTTC. Translated: CASNGQGTGTGEQYF.

The chain carries TRBV4-1 and TRBJ2-7, with D perhaps given as TRBD1 or TRBD2 (7 bases each). The CDR3 is 15 amino acids. Germline CDR1 reads MGHRA; CDR2 reads YSYEKL. Trimming stripped 1 base from V and 4 bases from J, with 14 bases between. The CDR3 spells CASSQGEGALYEQYF. DNA of the CDR3: TGCGCCAGCAGCCAAGGGGAGGGGGCTTTATACGAGCAGTACTTC.

Remarks on this clone: Additional DNA sequences in this sample encode the identical CDR3. The V call is TRBV30, the J call TRBJ2-6; no reliable D call. The CDR3 consists of 12 residues. Trimming cost V 5 bases and J 2 bases, with 4 bases left between them. CDR1 and CDR2 (germline): GTSNPN, SVGIG (reference sequence). The CDR3 sequence: CAWDPGANVLTF. In DNA, the CDR3 is TGTGCCTGGGACCCTGGGGCCAACGTCCTGACTTTC. Complete variable domain (other parts from reference TRBV30 and TRBJ2-6): SQTIHQWPATLVQPVGSPLSLECTVEGTSNPNLYWYRQAAGRGLQLLFYSVGIGQISSEVPQNLSASRPQDRQFILSSKKLLLSDSGFYLCAWDPGANVLTFGAGSRLTVL.

V usage is TRBV30 and J usage is TRBJ2-2; D uncertain. CDR1 and CDR2 (germline): GTSNPN, SVGIG (reference sequence). Deletions cut 0 bases from V and 4 bases from J, with 9 bases between. There are 14 residues in the CDR3. This chain's CDR3 is CAWSVMSGTGELFF. CDR3 sequence (DNA): TGTGCCTGGAGTGTTATGTCAGGCACCGGGGAGCTGTTTTTT.

Remarks on this clone: The sample carries other DNA sequences with the same CDR3. The chain uses TRBV7-2 and TRBJ1-4; D unresolved. V lost 1 base and J 8 bases, leaving 8 bases between the germline ends. The CDR3 consists of 13 residues. The germline V gene encodes CDR1 SGHTA and CDR2 FQGNSA. The CDR3 is CASSLGSREKLFF. In nucleotides, the CDR3 is TGTGCCAGCAGCTTAGGTAGTCGGGAAAAACTGTTTTTT.

The rearrangement uses TRBV10-3 and TRBJ2-7; 7 nucleotides match TRBD2. Germline V gene sequence: CDR1 ENHRY, CDR2 SYGVKD. The CDR3 length is 14 residues. The junction had 3 bases not matched to a gene; V was cut back by 4 bases and J by 0 bases. CDR3 loop: CAISARDYSYEQYF. The CDR3, as DNA: TGTGCCATCAGTGCCCGGGACTACTCCTACGAGCAGTACTTC.

The V call is TRBV18, the J call TRBJ2-7; 8 nucleotides line up with TRBD1. This CDR3 is 15 amino acids long. V was pared by 6 bases and J by 2 bases, with 9 bases of the junction left unmatched. Germline loops: CDR1 KGHSH, CDR2 LQKENI. The CDR3 loop reads CASSQGTGATYEQYF. The CDR3 nucleotides are TGTGCCAGCTCGCAAGGGACAGGCGCGACCTACGAGCAGTACTTC. Full variable domain (remainder filled in from reference TRBV18 and TRBJ2-7): NAGVMQNPRHLVRRRGQEARLRCSPMKGHSHVYWYRQLPEEGLKFMVYLQKENIIDESGMPKERFSAEFPKEGPSILRIQQVVRGDSAAYFCASSQGTGATYEQYFGPGTRLTVT.

The CDR3 is CASSPTGQPQGEAFF. In nucleotides, the CDR3 is TGTGCCAGCTCACCAACGGGACAGCCCCAAGGTGAAGCTTTCTTT. The chain couples TRBV18 to TRBJ1-1; TRBD1 agrees at 7 bases. V was pared by 2 bases and J by 7 bases, with 10 bases of the junction left unmatched. The CDR3 totals 15 residues. Germline V gene lookup returns CDR1 KGHSH and CDR2 LQKENI. Variable domain in full (rest from reference TRBV18 and TRBJ1-1): NAGVMQNPRHLVRRRGQEARLRCSPMKGHSHVYWYRQLPEEGLKFMVYLQKENIIDESGMPKERFSAEFPKEGPSILRIQQVVRGDSAAYFCASSPTGQPQGEAFFGQGTRLTVV.

The gene calls are TRBV7-9 and TRBJ2-5, with D hard to call. The CDR3 loop spans 15 amino acids. Germline V gene lookup returns CDR1 SEHNR and CDR2 FQNEAQ (reference sequence). Trimming took off 2 bases at V and 2 bases at J, with 12 bases between the two ends. In DNA, the CDR3 is TGTGCCAGCAGCTTATCGGCCGGCCAGCAAGAGACCCAGTACTTC. It encodes CASSLSAGQQETQYF.

This rearrangement joins TRBV25-1 to TRBJ2-7; D ambiguous. The V end was cut by 7 bases, the J end by 3 bases, with 13 bases between. Germline V gene data show CDR1 as MGHDK and CDR2 as SYGVNS. This CDR3 has 13 amino acids. This chain's CDR3 is CASTPALGYEQYF. In DNA form, the CDR3 reads TGTGCCAGCACCCCCGCACTGGGCTACGAGCAGTACTTC.

The chain is built from TRBV6-1 and TRBJ1-6; D remains ambiguous. The CDR3 runs 15 residues. CDR1 and CDR2 (germline): MNHNS, SASEGT. V dropped 10 bases and J dropped 2 bases, with 15 bases sitting between them. This chain's CDR3 is CAISDGRAYNSPLHF. Written as DNA, the CDR3 is TGTGCCATCTCCGATGGTAGGGCCTATAATTCACCCCTCCACTTT.

This clone came up once. The CDR3 loop reads CASSRDSWGSYEQYF. Here the CDR3 DNA reads TGTGCCAGCAGTCGGGACTCCTGGGGGTCCTACGAGCAGTACTTC. The rearrangement joins TRBV27 to TRBJ2-7; tentative D call: TRBD2 (6 bases). V dropped 5 bases and J dropped 1 base, with 15 bases sitting between them. There are 15 residues in the CDR3. Germline CDR1 MNHEY, CDR2 SMNVEV (reference sequence).

The chain uses TRBV13 and TRBJ2-3; D might be TRBD2 (6 bases). The CDR3 is 15 amino acids. Per the germline V gene, CDR1 is PRHDT and CDR2 is FYEKMQ (reference sequence). V lost 6 bases and J 0 bases, leaving 13 bases between the germline ends. CDR3 sequence: CASSQYAGSTDTQYF. The CDR3 nucleotides are TGTGCCAGCAGTCAATACGCGGGGAGCACAGATACGCAGTATTTT. Looking up the rest from reference TRBV13 and TRBJ2-3 gives the full variable domain: AAGVIQSPRHLIKEKRETATLKCYPIPRHDTVYWYQQGPGQDPQFLISFYEKMQSDKGSIPDRFSAQQFSDYHSELNMSSLELGDSALYFCASSQYAGSTDTQYFGPGTRLTVL.

This chain connects TRBV10-2 to TRBJ1-3, with no clear D. Germline V lookup: CDR1 WSHSY, CDR2 SAAADI. The ends were cut back, 2 bases at V and 5 bases at J, with 7 bases in the middle. The CDR3 runs 13 residues. The CDR3 nucleotides read TGCGCCAGCAGTGAGGCAGGCAGAAACACCATATATTTT. Residues: CASSEAGRNTIYF.

Written as DNA, the CDR3 is TGTGCCAGCAGCTCGCGGACAAGCTCTGGAAACACCATATATTTT. This sequence encodes CASSSRTSSGNTIYF. The V gene is TRBV11-2, the J gene TRBJ1-3; a possible D gene is TRBD1 (5 bases). V lost 4 bases, J lost 0 bases, and 10 bases lay in between. In germline, CDR1 is SGHAT, CDR2 FQNNGV. This CDR3 contains 15 residues. Based on the CDR3 plus reference TRBV11-2 and TRBJ1-3, the full variable domain is EAGVAQSPRYKIIEKRQSVAFWCNPISGHATLYWYQQILGQGPKLLIQFQNNGVVDDSQLPKDRFSAERLKGVDSTLKIQPAKLEDSAVYLCASSSRTSSGNTIYFGEGSWLTVV.

V gene TRBV28 combines with J gene TRBJ2-3; no firm D call. This CDR3 is 14 amino acids long. Trimming shortened V by 5 bases and J by 1 base, and 10 bases separated the two germline ends. The V gene's germline CDR1 is MDHEN and CDR2 SYDVKM. The CDR3 DNA reads as TGTGCCAGCAGTGTGAGCAGACGCACAGATACGCAGTATTTT. This codes for CASSVSRRTDTQYF. The whole variable domain, filled in from reference TRBV28 and TRBJ2-3, reads DVKVTQSSRYLVKRTGEKVFLECVQDMDHENMFWYRQDPGLGLRLIYFSYDVKMKEKGDIPEGYSVSREKKERFSLILESASTNQTSMYLCASSVSRRTDTQYFGPGTRLTVL.

A word on this clone: The junction departs from germline at one end; a sequencing error may be responsible. This chain joins TRBV7-7 and TRBJ1-2; D unresolved. The CDR3 length is 18 residues. Germline V CDR1 and CDR2: SSHAT, FNYEAQ (reference sequence). CDR3 sequence (DNA): TGTGCTAGCAGCTTAGGACGTGTCCCTAGCCTTTTTAACTATGGCTACACCTTC. It encodes CASSLGRVPSLFNYGYTF.

This chain links TRBV6-1 with TRBJ1-5; D may be TRBD1 (5 bases). The germline V gene encodes CDR1 MNHNS and CDR2 SASEGT. Trimming left V 8 bases short and J 6 bases short, with 17 bases between. The CDR3 totals 14 residues. CDR3 nucleotides: TGTGCCAGCTCCAGGGTGGAGGTGGGTCAGCCCCAGCATTTT. As protein: CASSRVEVGQPQHF.